This T cell receptor beta chain comes out of a study of blood T cell repertoires in COVID-19 (dated by TCRdb to about 2020). The study in broad terms: Collaborator samples came from the United States, Italy and Spain and covered acute and convalescent phases of COVID-19. The material from the prospective study consisted of cDNA or gDNA derived from T cells, B-cell-depleted T cells, or PBMCs. The dataset comprised deeply sampled blood TCRbeta repertoires from subjects exposed to, actively infected with, or recovered from COVID-19. The repertoires were made available in a free public database intended to serve as a resource for research on the immune response to SARS-CoV-2. The samples were drawn from two sources: the first 160 participants of the ongoing ImmuneRACE study, and 1,000 to 1,500 subjects contributed by 6 global collaborators. The sample metadata nearly always contained a de-identified subject ID, COVID-19 status, age in years and sex. Where available, HLA class I and class II types were taken from metadata supplied by the sample provider and were not determined by assay-based typing.

Study-level results and caveats: The quantity of clinical and demographic metadata differed by source and by participant and was supplied without curation.

Concerning this clone: No cognate antigen has been identified for it. No much larger clonotype is one base removed from it; base qualities were not supplied.

Collaborating institutions collected whole blood in K2EDTA tubes following their own protocols. For TCRbeta analysis, collaborator samples were shipped as frozen whole blood, as isolated PBMCs, or as DNA extracted from either sample type. V is clipped by 4 bases and J by 3 bases, and the sequence between their germline boundaries is 16 bases long. Based on the germline V gene, the CDR1 and CDR2 sequences are SGHRS and YFSETQ. The CDR3 measures 15 amino acids from cysteine to phenylalanine. The kept DNA is CDR3 alone, 45 bases in frame from the first base. TCRbeta CDR3 regions were amplified from genomic DNA using the immunoSEQ Assay, a bias-controlled multiplex PCR. As for how the authors treated the data: Within the assay, amplification of reference gene primers was used to estimate how many nucleated cells each sample contained. To quantify the absolute abundance of each unique TCRbeta CDR3 rearrangement, sequence reads were collapsed and filtered. For each sample, productive Simpson clonality was calculated as the square root of Simpson's diversity index across productive rearrangements. The table was pulled from immuneACCESS by TCRdb, which kept in-frame rearrangements only. Such tables lose some clones; where checked, under half of the loss comes from unresolved V genes, and the rest has no known cause. The V and J calls and clone size were taken over from that table, and D and trimming were inferred from the DNA. A total of fewer than 500,000 clones appear in this sample, roughly 77% of them only once. More than 0.85% of the sample is in the top ten clones.

The sequence joins TRBV5-1 to TRBJ1-2, with a tentative D gene TRBD1 over 5 matching bases. The sample was peripheral blood. The receptor was derived from a human donor with acute or convalescent COVID-19. The donor label of this sample is uncertain. The CDR3 region: CASSPGPAGDYGYTF. Read as DNA, the sequence is TGCGCCAGCAGCCCGGGGCCTGCGGGGGACTATGGCTACACCTTC.